The 5 T cell receptor beta chains below were found in one sample sequenced in a study of CD8 T cells in Susac syndrome. cDNA came from roughly 0.53 to 1 ug RNA primed by random hexamers. TCRdb itself ran the immunoSEQ multiplex PCR reads through MiXCR, one entry per CDR3 protein. Of around 81,000 distinct CDR3 sequences listed, 90% to 95% are singletons. Sequencing used CD8+ T cells from PBMCs. The receptors shown here come from a human donor with Susac syndrome.

The chain recombines TRBV6-1 with TRBJ2-7; D gene uncertain. CDR3 size: 15 residues. V gave up 1 base and J gave up 0 bases, with 10 bases separating them. Germline V gene data show CDR1 as MNHNS and CDR2 as SASEGT. CDR3 nucleotide sequence: TGTGCCAGCAGTGAAGGGGGTCTGGTCTCCTACGAGCAGTACTTC. This encodes CASSEGGLVSYEQYF.

The gene calls are TRBV3-1 and TRBJ1-1; weak D call: TRBD1 (5 bases). Germline V gene data show CDR1 as LGHDT and CDR2 as YNNKEL (reference sequence). Trimming took off 0 bases at V and 3 bases at J, with 11 bases between the two ends. CDR3 length: 15 residues. In DNA, the CDR3 is TGTGCCAGCAGCCAAGATAGGGGTGTGGACACTGAAGCTTTCTTT. Its protein product is CASSQDRGVDTEAFF. Full variable domain (rest looked up from reference TRBV3-1 and TRBJ1-1): DTAVSQTPKYLVTQMGNDKSIKCEQNLGHDTMYWYKQDSKKFLKIMFSYNNKELIINETVPNRFSPKSPDKAHLNLHINSLELGDSAVYFCASSQDRGVDTEAFFGQGTRLTVV.

V usage is TRBV9 and J usage is TRBJ1-1; D remains unclear. Trimming removed 4 bases at V and 5 bases at J, with 12 bases between. This CDR3 is built from 13 residues. Germline V gene lookup returns CDR1 SGDLS and CDR2 YYNGEE. The CDR3 coding sequence is TGTGCCAGCAGCTCCCGGGGTGGGACTGAAGCTTTCTTT. This encodes CASSSRGGTEAFF.

The CDR3 spells CASSQEWELSYEQYF. In nucleotides, the CDR3 is TGCGCCAGCAGCCAAGAATGGGAACTCTCCTACGAGCAGTACTTC. The chain couples TRBV4-3 to TRBJ2-7, with D uncertain. Germline V CDR1 and CDR2: LGHNA, YSLEER. Trimming stripped 0 bases from V and 0 bases from J, with 9 bases between. The CDR3 totals 15 residues.

The chain has TRBV24-1 and TRBJ2-1; D unresolved. The CDR3 runs 12 residues. Germline CDR1 KGHDR, CDR2 SFDVKD. Trimming cost V 5 bases and J 5 bases, with 6 bases left between them. In nucleotides, the CDR3 is TGTGCCACCAGTGCCTTGAACAATGAGCAGTTCTTC. Amino acids: CATSALNNEQFF.